This record covers a single T cell receptor (beta chain). This record belongs to a study of T cell responses to AZD1222 COVID-19 vaccine. The germline gives CDR1 MNHEY, CDR2 SVGEGT. This CDR3 has 19 amino acids. J gave up 0 bases and V 2 bases, and 13 bases lay outside the gene matches. The protocol was immunoSEQ multiplex PCR, while the TCRdb copy is restricted to in-frame clones and leaves out a portion. The sample shows approximately 130,000 clones, 75% to 90% of them seen only once. The rearrangement uses TRBV6-2 or TRBV6-3 and TRBJ2-1, with TRBD2 matching over 7 bases. This clonotype was sampled from an adult in good health. The source material was peripheral blood, sampled on day 0 of MenACWY control vaccination. The CDR3 bases are TGTGCCAGCAGTTACACCCCCGTACTAGCGCTCAACTCCTACAATGAGCAGTTCTTC. Its protein product is CASSYTPVLALNSYNEQFF.